These 27 T cell receptor beta chains were sequenced from one sample in a study of shared clonotypes between healthy human individuals. Some clones are missing from TCRdb's copy, which holds only in-frame ones; the method was immunoSEQ multiplex PCR. This table has approximately 1.5 million clones, under 99% appearing once. Sequencing used naive CD4+ T cells sorted from blood. Regarding subset: CD45RA+ positively selected. These TCRs come from a man aged 30 to 39 in good health.

The rearrangement joins TRBV10-1 to TRBJ2-5, with D unresolved. Germline V gives CDR1 WNHNN, CDR2 SYGVQD (reference sequence). Trimming took off 2 bases at V and 0 bases at J, with 7 bases between the two ends. This CDR3 spans 14 amino acids. CDR3 sequence (DNA): TGCGCCAGCAGTGAGGACCTGTACCAAGAGACCCAGTACTTC. It is translated as CASSEDLYQETQYF.

This chain links TRBV30 with TRBJ1-4, with D possibly TRBD1 on 5 matching bases. The germline V and J ends were trimmed by 0 bases and 4 bases, with 12 bases remaining between them. This CDR3 comprises 15 residues. The germline V gene encodes CDR1 GTSNPN and CDR2 SVGIG (reference sequence). CDR3 sequence reads: CAWSVVQGLNEKLFF. CDR3 in DNA: TGTGCCTGGAGTGTAGTTCAGGGACTTAATGAAAAACTGTTTTTT.

In nucleotides, the CDR3 is TGCGCCAGCAGCACACCAACGCCGGGGGGCGATAGCAATCAGCCCCAGCATTTT. Its translation: CASSTPTPGGDSNQPQHF. The chain has TRBV10-2 and TRBJ1-5; D is perhaps TRBD1 (6 bases). There are 18 residues in the CDR3. Germline-derived CDR1 and CDR2 are WSHSY and SAAADI. V lost 6 bases and J 0 bases, leaving 21 bases between the germline ends.

This sequence joins TRBV30 and TRBJ2-7; D remains unclear. From germline, CDR1 is GTSNPN and CDR2 SVGIG (reference sequence). The germline V and J ends were trimmed by 2 bases and 6 bases, with 14 bases remaining between them. The CDR3 spans 13 residues. CDR3 DNA sequence: TGTGCCTGGAGTACCCCCCCCAGCCCCGAGCAGTACTTC. This encodes CAWSTPPSPEQYF. The full variable domain, with the rest looked up from reference TRBV30 and TRBJ2-7, is SQTIHQWPATLVQPVGSPLSLECTVEGTSNPNLYWYRQAAGRGLQLLFYSVGIGQISSEVPQNLSASRPQDRQFILSSKKLLLSDSGFYLCAWSTPPSPEQYFGPGTRLTVT.

The chain employs TRBV29-1 and TRBJ2-5, with 7 positions matching TRBD2. CDR3 length: 15 amino acids. J gave up 9 bases and V 4 bases, and 17 bases lay outside the gene matches. In germline, CDR1 is SQVTM, CDR2 ANQGSEA. In DNA, the CDR3 is TGCAGCGTTGGATTCCCTGGGGAGGGCCGGTGGGCCCAGTACTTC. Protein: CSVGFPGEGRWAQYF. The full variable domain, its missing parts supplied by reference TRBV29-1 and TRBJ2-5, is SAVISQKPSRDICQRGTSLTIQCQVDSQVTMMFWYRQQPGQSLTLIATANQGSEATYESGFVIDKFPISRPNLTFSTLTVSNMSPEDSSIYLCSVGFPGEGRWAQYFGPGTRLLVL.

The CDR3, as DNA: TGTGCCAGCAGCGCCCACGGGAATAGCGCTCTCAATCTGGGGAATGAGCAGTTCTTC. As protein: CASSAHGNSALNLGNEQFF. This chain joins TRBV5-4 and TRBJ2-1, with D possibly being TRBD2 (5 bases). Germline values: CDR1 SGHNT, CDR2 YYREEE (reference sequence). V lost 4 bases, J lost 7 bases, and 30 bases lay in between. This CDR3 is 19 amino acids long.

V usage is TRBV6-6 and J usage is TRBJ2-1, with D possibly matching TRBD2 (6 bases). Trimming left V 2 bases short and J 13 bases short, with 12 bases between. The CDR3 contains 12 residues. CDR1 and CDR2 from the germline V gene are MNHNY and SVGAGI (reference sequence). This CDR3 reads CASSYPEGFQFF. The CDR3 DNA follows: TGTGCCAGCAGTTACCCGGAGGGTTTTCAGTTCTTC.

This clone has only one observation. This rearrangement joins TRBV11-2 to TRBJ1-1; the match to TRBD1 covers 8 bases. CDR3 length: 16 residues. Germline lookup yields CDR1 SGHAT and CDR2 FQNNGV. The junction had 11 bases not matched to a gene; V was cut back by 5 bases and J by 3 bases. CDR3 DNA sequence: TGTGCCAGCAGCCGACAGGGGCCGCAAAGGGACACTGAAGCTTTCTTT. It specifies CASSRQGPQRDTEAFF.

The V and J genes are TRBV5-5 and TRBJ1-4; D is unresolved. V gave up 0 bases and J gave up 7 bases, with 13 bases separating them. This CDR3 has 15 amino acids. Germline loops: CDR1 SGHKS, CDR2 YYEKEE (reference sequence). The CDR3 DNA follows: TGTGCCAGCAGCTTGGGGGTCTTGATTGGTGAAAAACTGTTTTTT. This sequence encodes CASSLGVLIGEKLFF. The full variable domain, completed using reference TRBV5-5 and TRBJ1-4, is DAGVTQSPTHLIKTRGQQVTLRCSPISGHKSVSWYQQVLGQGPQFIFQYYEKEERGRGNFPDRFSARQFPNYSSELNVNALLLGDSALYLCASSLGVLIGEKLFFGSGTQLSVL.

This clone appeared a single time. The chain recombines TRBV7-9 with TRBJ2-5; D is uncertain. V shed 1 base and J shed 0 bases, with 6 bases lying between them. Germline CDR1 is SEHNR and CDR2 is FQNEAQ (reference sequence). The CDR3 runs to 14 residues. The CDR3 region is CASSLGRNQETQYF. The DNA for the CDR3 is TGTGCCAGCAGCTTAGGCAGAAACCAAGAGACCCAGTACTTC.

V and J are TRBV4-2 and TRBJ2-1; TRBD2 matches 9 bases. Germline loops: CDR1 LGHNA, CDR2 YNFKEQ. J was trimmed by 9 bases and V by 0 bases; bases with no gene match: 6. This CDR3 is built from 15 residues. For the CDR3, the DNA is TGTGCCAGCAGCCAAGATGCGGGAGGGCCCGGTGAGCAGTTCTTC. It yields the protein CASSQDAGGPGEQFF.

The V call is TRBV7-9, the J call TRBJ1-1; D is possibly TRBD1 (5 bases). The CDR3 runs to 15 residues. Looked up from germline, CDR1 is SEHNR and CDR2 is FQNEAQ (reference sequence). Trimming took off 3 bases at V and 4 bases at J, with 15 bases between the two ends. As DNA, the CDR3 is TGTGCCAGCAGCTTCCCCTGGCAGGGAGGCACTGAAGCTTTCTTT. Translation: CASSFPWQGGTEAFF.

The genes are TRBV5-1 and TRBJ2-1, with D perhaps TRBD2 (5 bases). The CDR3 covers 15 residues. V lost 4 bases, J lost 0 bases, and 11 bases lay in between. Germline V gene lookup returns CDR1 SGHRS and CDR2 YFSETQ. The chain's CDR3 is CASSPILGSYNEQFF. The CDR3 DNA follows: TGCGCCAGCAGCCCTATACTAGGCTCCTACAATGAGCAGTTCTTC.

The rearrangement uses TRBV15 and TRBJ2-3; no clear D gene. The V end lost 2 bases, the J end lost 0 bases, and 9 bases lay between the germline ends. Per germline, CDR1 LNHNV and CDR2 YYDKDF (reference sequence). The CDR3 has 15 residues. Written as DNA, the CDR3 is TGTGCCACCAGCAGAATTGCCTCTAGCACAGATACGCAGTATTTT. This translates into CATSRIASSTDTQYF.

The genes are TRBV15 and TRBJ2-7, with 11 bases aligning to TRBD1. Germline V gene lookup returns CDR1 LNHNV and CDR2 YYDKDF (reference sequence). The CDR3 runs 17 residues. The junction had 6 bases not matched to a gene; V was cut back by 1 base and J by 1 base. This CDR3 reads CATSRGGTGGLSYEQYF. CDR3 nucleotide sequence: TGTGCCACCAGCAGAGGGGGGACAGGGGGATTATCCTACGAGCAGTACTTC.

The chain employs TRBV7-2 and TRBJ2-5, with 7 bases fitting TRBD2. This CDR3 contains 15 residues. CDR1 and CDR2 from the germline V gene are SGHTA and FQGNSA. V lost 2 bases to trimming and J lost 5 bases; unmatched junction nucleotides: 8. The CDR3 region is CASSLSHTSAETQYF. The CDR3 DNA reads as TGTGCCAGCAGCTTATCCCACACTAGCGCCGAGACCCAGTACTTC.

The J gene is TRBJ2-7, the V gene TRBV28; 10 bases align to TRBD1. V dropped 2 bases and J dropped 3; count of bases not matched to a gene: 1. The germline gives CDR1 MDHEN, CDR2 SYDVKM. This CDR3 comprises 14 residues. The DNA of the CDR3 is TGTGCCAGCAGTTTACGGGACAGGGGCTACGAGCAGTACTTC. Protein product: CASSLRDRGYEQYF.

The J gene is TRBJ2-1, the V gene TRBV4-2, with 11 bases aligning to TRBD2. V shed 7 bases and J 4 bases; nucleotides not matched to a gene: 6. CDR1 LGHNA and CDR2 YNFKEQ come from the germline V gene. The CDR3 runs to 15 residues. The CDR3 nucleotides read TGTGCCAGCAACATAGGGACTAGCGGATACAATGAGCAGTTCTTC. It is translated as CASNIGTSGYNEQFF.

This chain connects TRBV19 to TRBJ1-1; TRBD1 matches at 12 bases. Per the germline V gene, CDR1 is LNHDA and CDR2 is SQIVND (reference sequence). This CDR3 has 16 amino acids. The trim removed 3 bases at V and 2 bases at J, leaving 4 bases unmatched. CDR3 protein: CASSIGTGGLNTEAFF. For the CDR3, the DNA is TGTGCCAGTAGTATTGGGACAGGGGGCCTTAACACTGAAGCTTTCTTT.

The table lists this clone with a count of one. CDR3 sequence reads: CATKSDRDWTEAFF. Written as DNA, the CDR3 is TGTGCCACAAAATCAGACAGGGATTGGACTGAAGCTTTCTTT. The chain links TRBV27 to TRBJ1-1; 7 bases are shared with TRBD1. The CDR3 contains 14 residues. CDR1 is MNHEY and CDR2 is SMNVEV in the germline V gene (reference sequence). With V trimmed by 10 bases and J by 5 bases, 13 bases remained unmatched.

This clone was detected once. The rearrangement uses TRBV5-1 and TRBJ2-3, with TRBD2 matching 8 bases. The CDR3 is 17 residues long. The germline CDR1 and CDR2 sequences are SGHRS and YFSETQ. The junction had 10 bases not matched to a gene; V was cut back by 4 bases and J by 0 bases. The CDR3 DNA reads TGCGCCAGCAGCCCAAGAACTAGCGGTCCTAGCACAGATACGCAGTATTTT. Residues: CASSPRTSGPSTDTQYF.

V and J are TRBV10-3 and TRBJ1-2; 9 positions agree with TRBD1. CDR1 is ENHRY, CDR2 SYGVKD, per germline. CDR3 length: 13 residues. V shed 4 bases and J 7 bases; nucleotides not matched to a gene: 4. The DNA of the CDR3 is TGTGCCATCAGTGGGGACAGGGAGGTTGGCTACACCTTC. It is translated as CAISGDREVGYTF.

The chain couples TRBV7-3 to TRBJ2-1; D is uncertain. V lost 8 bases and J lost 3, with 11 bases in between. Germline V gives CDR1 SGHTA, CDR2 FQGTGA. The CDR3 loop spans 13 amino acids. The CDR3 DNA reads as TGTGCCAGCGGTTCCTCTAACTACAATGAGCAGTTCTTC. Encoded protein: CASGSSNYNEQFF.

This chain connects TRBV29-1 to TRBJ2-3; D might be TRBD2 (6 bases). CDR1 is SQVTM, CDR2 ANQGSEA, per germline. With 4 bases removed from V and 2 bases from J, the gap between germline ends came to 13 bases. The CDR3 has 14 residues. The CDR3 spells CSVGREPLTDTQYF. CDR3 coding DNA: TGCAGCGTTGGACGGGAGCCCCTCACAGATACGCAGTATTTT.

This clone was seen once. The chain is built from TRBV19 and TRBJ1-2; perhaps TRBD1 as D (5 bases). The germline V gene has CDR1 LNHDA and CDR2 SQIVND (reference sequence). The CDR3 extends over 15 amino acids. Between the trimmed V and J ends, which lost 9 bases and 0 bases, there was a span of 17 bases. The CDR3 DNA sequence: TGTGCCAGCACAACCCGGGGGGATGCTAACTATGGCTACACCTTC. Its translation: CASTTRGDANYGYTF. The whole variable domain, remainder taken from reference TRBV19 and TRBJ1-2, is DGGITQSPKYLFRKEGQNVTLSCEQNLNHDAMYWYRQDPGQGLRLIYYSQIVNDFQKGDIAEGYSVSREKKESFPLTVTSAQKNPTAFYLCASTTRGDANYGYTFGSGTRLTVV.

This chain joins TRBV19 and TRBJ1-5; TRBD1 matches at 7 bases. The CDR3 length is 16 residues. V gave up 3 bases and J gave up 4 bases; unmatched junction bases: 9. Germline V lookup: CDR1 LNHDA, CDR2 SQIVND (reference sequence). The CDR3 DNA follows: TGTGCCAGTAGTATTCGTAGACAGGGTTGGAATCAGCCCCAGCATTTT. The encoded protein is CASSIRRQGWNQPQHF.

This sequence joins TRBV7-8 and TRBJ1-5; no firm D call. The V gene lost 0 bases and the J gene lost 4 bases, with 16 bases spanning the gap. Germline loops: CDR1 SGHVS, CDR2 FQNEAQ. The length of the CDR3 is 17 residues. CDR3 protein: CASSLAFWGGTNQPQHF. In DNA, the CDR3 is TGTGCCAGCAGCTTAGCTTTCTGGGGAGGAACGAATCAGCCCCAGCATTTT.